These 7 T cell receptor beta chains share one sample of origin, sequenced in a study of a mutant IDH1 vaccine in newly diagnosed glioma. Sample time point: week 11, during vaccination. Every vaccination contained 300 ug of the mutant IDH1 20-mer peptide and was paired with topical imiquimod. Sequencing used immunoSEQ multiplex PCR; TCRdb keeps in-frame clones, though not all of them. Seen here are about 66,000 clones, 70% to 85% observed once, and the top ten hold approximately 3.8%. These receptors lack a known antigen. The sequencing used PBMCs, collected from a glioma patient whose treatment included an IDH1 peptide vaccine. The receptors were sampled from a man younger than 40 with glioma.

About this clone itself: The junction differs from germline at one of its ends, possibly a read error. The CDR3: CARPETIPGLPPEHRGAVF. The CDR3 DNA is TGTGCCAGACCAGAAACGATACCGGGACTCCCTCCCGAACACCGGGGAGCTGTTTTT. The chain carries TRBV14 and TRBJ2-2; a possible D gene is TRBD2 (6 bases). The germline V gene has CDR1 SGHDN and CDR2 FVKESK. CDR3 length equals 19 residues.

In DNA form, the CDR3 reads TGTGCCAGCAGCTCTGGACTCATCTCTCCAGATACGCAGTATTTT. Its translation is CASSSGLISPDTQYF. This rearrangement joins TRBV28 to TRBJ2-3, with D tentatively TRBD2 (5 bases). CDR3 length: 15 amino acids. Between the trimmed V and J ends, which lost 6 bases and 4 bases, there was a span of 17 bases. Germline CDR1 reads MDHEN; CDR2 reads SYDVKM. Combining the CDR3 with reference TRBV28 and TRBJ2-3 gives the whole variable domain DVKVTQSSRYLVKRTGEKVFLECVQDMDHENMFWYRQDPGLGLRLIYFSYDVKMKEKGDIPEGYSVSREKKERFSLILESASTNQTSMYLCASSSGLISPDTQYFGPGTRLTVL.

This clone was recorded once. In DNA form, the CDR3 reads TGTGCCAGCATGTTGGGACAGCCCAACACTGAAGCTTTCTTT. Encoded protein: CASMLGQPNTEAFF. The chain employs TRBV28 and TRBJ1-1, with TRBD1 matching over 7 bases. The CDR3 is made up of 14 amino acids. V lost 7 bases to trimming and J lost 2 bases; unmatched junction nucleotides: 7. Germline loops: CDR1 MDHEN, CDR2 SYDVKM.

V and J are TRBV2 and TRBJ1-1, with no clear D. V lost 4 bases and J 6 bases, leaving 18 bases between the germline ends. Germline CDR1 SNHLY, CDR2 FYNNEI. The length of the CDR3 is 15 residues. This CDR3 reads CASSGKGWVRSEAFF. Written as DNA, the CDR3 is TGTGCCAGCAGTGGGAAGGGATGGGTTCGCTCTGAAGCTTTCTTT.

The J gene is TRBJ1-6, the V gene TRBV6-1; D is uncertain. The CDR3 is 15 residues long. V lost 1 base and J lost 4, with 8 bases in between. Germline values: CDR1 MNHNS, CDR2 SASEGT. This CDR3 reads CASSEGLTYNSPLHF. DNA of the CDR3: TGTGCCAGCAGTGAAGGTTTGACTTATAATTCACCCCTCCACTTT.

The table lists this clone with a few counts. This sequence joins TRBV28 and TRBJ2-2, with TRBD1 identical over 9 bases. The CDR3 is 17 residues long. The germline V gene encodes CDR1 MDHEN and CDR2 SYDVKM. The junction had 11 bases not matched to a gene; V was cut back by 5 bases and J by 4 bases. The CDR3 coding sequence is TGTGCCAGCAGTCGGGACAGGGTATTGGGTTTCACCGGGGAGCTGTTTTTT. It encodes CASSRDRVLGFTGELFF.

There are a few counts of this clone. The rearrangement joins TRBV27 to TRBJ2-2, with 8 bases fitting TRBD1. V shed 6 bases, J shed 5 bases, and the junction held 11 bases outside the gene matches. Looked up from germline, CDR1 is MNHEY and CDR2 is SMNVEV (reference sequence). CDR3 size: 16 residues. In DNA, the CDR3 is TGTGCCAGCAGGGCCTCTGACAGGGGACCAACCGGGGAGCTGTTTTTT. It encodes CASRASDRGPTGELFF.